This record concerns one T cell receptor beta chain sequence. Antigen: not known. Use of 60 Vbeta and 13 Jbeta primers characterized the PCR. Libraries were prepared by immunoSEQ multiplex PCR; TCRdb keeps only in-frame clonotypes and omits some of them. This repertoire shows roughly 240,000 clones, 82% found once; its top ten account for 5.4%. Losses at the gene ends were 6 bases for V and 4 bases for J; bases not matched to a gene: 8. The CDR3 contains 15 residues. Germline CDR1 reads SGHAT; CDR2 reads FQNNGV. Donors sampled were nominally healthy, though unrecorded immune exposures were likely. The data belong to a study of cytomegalovirus exposure and HLA in healthy donors. Study-wide context: An early data release held some 85 million unique TCRs from HLA-typed donors. Points from the study as a whole: CMV serostatus was the only immune exposure information that was available.

The sequenced sample consisted of PBMCs. The clonotype was recovered from a woman in her thirties or forties in good health and CMV-seropositive. The chain has TRBV11-2 and TRBJ2-1; TRBD1 agrees at 8 bases. The CDR3 region is CASRRPGQVYNEQFF. CDR3 coding DNA: TGTGCCAGCAGGCGACCGGGACAGGTATACAATGAGCAGTTCTTC.